This T cell receptor beta chain was recovered during a study of identifying expanded T cells in peripheral blood. Study results and limitations: Clone count variance between roughly 2-week samples rose with total template count. Technical replicates showed about 1.2 changed clones; approximately two weeks 15 to 20; four weeks 19.

The CDR3 sequence is 12 residues long. V was clipped by 5 bases and J by 5 bases, with 9 bases between them. The germline CDR1 and CDR2 sequences are MNHEY and SMNVEV (reference sequence). A note on this clone: Its antigen is not identified.

No infections or other immune events were documented during collection. The protocol was immunoSEQ multiplex PCR, while the TCRdb copy is restricted to in-frame clones and leaves out a portion. Altogether 90,000 to 100,000 clones are present, more than 70% being singletons, with the ten largest covering approximately 4%. The sequencing input was blood. The receptor comes from a person aged 18 to 70 in good health. The genes are TRBV27 and TRBJ2-5, with D perhaps assigned TRBD1 or TRBD2 (5 bases each). For the CDR3, the DNA is TGTGCCAGCAGTGGGGGAGCGGAGACCCAGTACTTC. Its translation: CASSGGAETQYF.